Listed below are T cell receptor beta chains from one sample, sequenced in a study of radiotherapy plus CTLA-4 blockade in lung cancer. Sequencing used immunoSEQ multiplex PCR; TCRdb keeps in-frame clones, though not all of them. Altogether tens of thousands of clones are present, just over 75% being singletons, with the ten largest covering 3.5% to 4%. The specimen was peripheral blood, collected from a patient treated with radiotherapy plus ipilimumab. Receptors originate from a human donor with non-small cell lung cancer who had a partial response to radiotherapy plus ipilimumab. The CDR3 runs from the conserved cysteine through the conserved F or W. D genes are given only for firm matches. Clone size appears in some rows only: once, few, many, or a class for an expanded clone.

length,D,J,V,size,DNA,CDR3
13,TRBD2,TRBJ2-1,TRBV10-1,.,TGCGCCAGCAGCACTAGCGGATACAATGAGCAGTTCTTC,CASSTSGYNEQFF
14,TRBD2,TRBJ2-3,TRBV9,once,TGTGCCAGTTCACTAGCGGGGGGTTCAGATACGCAGTATTTT,CASSLAGGSDTQYF
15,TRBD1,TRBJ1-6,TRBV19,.,TGTGCCACCAGCGGAGGGACAGGGACTAATTCACCCCTCCACTTT,CATSGGTGTNSPLHF
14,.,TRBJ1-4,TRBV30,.,TGTGCCTGGAGTGTACAGGGCAACCTTGAAAAACTGTTTTTT,CAWSVQGNLEKLFF
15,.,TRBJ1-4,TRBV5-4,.,TGTGCCAGCAGCTTGGGGGCAGCTAATAATGAAAAACTGTTTTTT,CASSLGAANNEKLFF
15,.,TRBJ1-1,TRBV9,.,TGTGCCAGCAGCGAGCACACTAAATCGGGGACTGAAGCTTTCTTT,CASSEHTKSGTEAFF
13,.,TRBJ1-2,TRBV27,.,TGTGCCAGCAGTTTAAACAGGGCCTATGGCTACACCTTC,CASSLNRAYGYTF
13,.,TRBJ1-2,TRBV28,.,TGTGCCAGCAGTTTACCCGGAGGCTATGGCTACACCTTC,CASSLPGGYGYTF
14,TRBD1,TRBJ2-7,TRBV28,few,TGTGCCAGCAGTTGGACAGGGGGAACCTACGAGCAGTACTTC,CASSWTGGTYEQYF
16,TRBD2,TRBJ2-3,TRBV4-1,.,TGCGCCAGCAGCCAACTAGCGGGGGCGACTAGGGGGAAGCAGTATTTT,CASSQLAGATRGKQYF
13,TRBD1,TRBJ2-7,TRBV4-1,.,TGCGCCAGCAGCCACGGACAGGGCTACGAGCAGTACTTC,CASSHGQGYEQYF
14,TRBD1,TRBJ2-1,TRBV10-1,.,TGCGCCAGCAGTGAATCTGGGACAGGCAATGAGCAGTTCTTC,CASSESGTGNEQFF
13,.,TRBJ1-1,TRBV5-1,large,TGCGCCAGCAGCTCAGGGGAAGTGGCTGAAGCTTTCTTT,CASSSGEVAEAFF
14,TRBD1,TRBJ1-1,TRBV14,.,TGTGCCAGCAGCTTGACAGGGTTTAGCACTGAAGCTTTCTTT,CASSLTGFSTEAFF
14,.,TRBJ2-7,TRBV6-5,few,TGTGCCAGCAGTTACTCCAGGCAGACCTACGAGCAGTACTTC,CASSYSRQTYEQYF
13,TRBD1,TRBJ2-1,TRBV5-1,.,TGCGCCAGCAGCTTGTGGGACAGGGATGAGCAGTTCTTC,CASSLWDRDEQFF
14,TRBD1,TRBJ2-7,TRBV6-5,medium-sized,TGTGCCAGCAGATTCCTGGACAGGACGGATGAGCAGTACTTC,CASRFLDRTDEQYF
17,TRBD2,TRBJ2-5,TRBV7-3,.,TGTGCCAGCAGCTTCAGACTAGCGGGTGATTACCAAGAGACCCAGTACTTC,CASSFRLAGDYQETQYF
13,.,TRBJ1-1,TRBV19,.,TGTGCCAGTAGCCAAAGCCAAAACACTGAAGCTTTCTTT,CASSQSQNTEAFF
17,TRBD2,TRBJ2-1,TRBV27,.,TGTGCCAGCAGTCGCGGGACTAGCGGGGGGGCCGGCAATGAGCAGTTCTTC,CASSRGTSGGAGNEQFF
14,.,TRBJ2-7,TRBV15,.,TGTGCCACCAGCACCGAGGACAGTGACTACGAGCAGTACTTC,CATSTEDSDYEQYF
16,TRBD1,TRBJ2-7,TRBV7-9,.,TGTGCCAGCAGCCCCGATTTTCCGGACAGGGCGCACGAGCAGTACTTC,CASSPDFPDRAHEQYF
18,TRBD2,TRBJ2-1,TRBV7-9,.,TGTGCCAGCAGCTTAGCGGGGTGGGGACTAGCGGGGGAACATGAGCAGTTCTTC,CASSLAGWGLAGEHEQFF
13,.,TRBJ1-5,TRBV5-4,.,TGTGCCAGCGGGCCGTCAGGGAATCAGCCCCAGCATTTT,CASGPSGNQPQHF
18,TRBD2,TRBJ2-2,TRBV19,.,TGTGCCAGTAGTCTCGGACTAGCGGGGGCCCCGAACACCGGGGAGCTGTTTTTT,CASSLGLAGAPNTGELFF
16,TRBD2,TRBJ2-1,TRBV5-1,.,TGCGCCAGCAGCTCCCGGACTAGCGGGGGGGTCAATGAGCAGTTCTTC,CASSSRTSGGVNEQFF
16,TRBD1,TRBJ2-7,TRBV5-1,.,TGCGCCAGCAGCCCTAAAACCGGGACAGGGAAGTGGGAGCAGTACTTC,CASSPKTGTGKWEQYF
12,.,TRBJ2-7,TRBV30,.,TGTGCCCTTGGGGGAGGACACTACGAGCAGTACTTC,CALGGGHYEQYF
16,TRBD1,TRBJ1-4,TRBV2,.,TGTGCCAGCAGGAGACAGGGGACGGTAACTAATGAAAAACTGTTTTTT,CASRRQGTVTNEKLFF
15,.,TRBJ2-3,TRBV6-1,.,TGTGCCAGCAGGAAGGAGGGAACGGGAACAGATACGCAGTATTTT,CASRKEGTGTDTQYF
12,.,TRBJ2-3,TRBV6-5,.,TGTGCCACCCGGAGGGCGACAGATACGCAGTATTTT,CATRRATDTQYF
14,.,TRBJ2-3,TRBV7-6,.,TGTGCCAGCAGCCGAGGAGTTAGCACAGATACGCAGTATTTT,CASSRGVSTDTQYF
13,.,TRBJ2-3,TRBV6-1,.,TGTGCCAGCAGTGATATGACAGCAGATACGCAGTATTTT,CASSDMTADTQYF
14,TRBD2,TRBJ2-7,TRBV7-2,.,TGTGCCAGCAGCTTAACCGAGCGGGGTTACGAGCAGTACTTC,CASSLTERGYEQYF
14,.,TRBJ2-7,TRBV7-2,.,TGTGCCAGCAGCTTACACAGGGTTGAGTACGAGCAGTACTTC,CASSLHRVEYEQYF
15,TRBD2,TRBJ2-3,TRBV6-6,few,TGTGCCAGCAGTTACCTGTCGGGGGGGCGGGATACGCAGTATTTT,CASSYLSGGRDTQYF
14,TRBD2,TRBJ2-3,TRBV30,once,TGTGCCTTGGGGACTAGCGGGGGGGCTAATACGCAGTATTTT,CALGTSGGANTQYF
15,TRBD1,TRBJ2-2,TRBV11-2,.,TGTGCCAGCAGCGCGGACAGGGTCACCACCGGGGAGCTGTTTTTT,CASSADRVTTGELFF
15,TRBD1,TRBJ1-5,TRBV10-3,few,TGTGCCATCAGTGACTCCAACAGGGGGTATCAGCCCCAGCATTTT,CAISDSNRGYQPQHF
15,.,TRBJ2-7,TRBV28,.,TGTGCCAGCAGTTTAAGACTTCCCGGATCCTACGAGCAGTACTTC,CASSLRLPGSYEQYF
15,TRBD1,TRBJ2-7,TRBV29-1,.,TGCAGCGTTGAAGGAGGACAGGGTTCGGCCTACGAGCAGTACTTC,CSVEGGQGSAYEQYF
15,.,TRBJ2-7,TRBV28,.,TGTGCCAGCAGTTTATACGGCGGTGATTCCTACGAGCAGTACTTC,CASSLYGGDSYEQYF
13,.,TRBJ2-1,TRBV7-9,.,TGTGCCAGCAGCATGGGAGGTTGGGATGAGCAGTTCTTC,CASSMGGWDEQFF
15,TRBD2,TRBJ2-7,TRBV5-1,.,TGCGCCAGCAGCTTGGCCGGTAGCGGGGGCCACGAGCAGTACTTC,CASSLAGSGGHEQYF
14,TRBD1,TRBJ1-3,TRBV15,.,TGTGCCACCAGCGGTGGACAGGGGATGGGGACCAGGTATTTT,CATSGGQGMGTRYF
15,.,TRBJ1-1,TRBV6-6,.,TGTGCCAGCAGTTACCGGGGAGGGAAGAACACTGAAGCTTTCTTT,CASSYRGGKNTEAFF
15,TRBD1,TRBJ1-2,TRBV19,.,TGTGCCAGTAGTATAGGCTGGACAGGGATGCGAGGCTACACCTTC,CASSIGWTGMRGYTF
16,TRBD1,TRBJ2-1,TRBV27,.,TGTGCCAGCACCCCTCAAACAGGGGGCTCCTACAATGAGCAGTTCTTC,CASTPQTGGSYNEQFF
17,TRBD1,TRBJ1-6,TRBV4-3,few,TGCGCCAGCAGCCAAGAAGCATCCAGGGGGCGGAATTCACCCCTCCACTTT,CASSQEASRGRNSPLHF
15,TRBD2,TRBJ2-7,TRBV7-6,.,TGTGCCAGCAGCTTAGGTATCGAGCGGGGGTACGAGCAGTACTTC,CASSLGIERGYEQYF
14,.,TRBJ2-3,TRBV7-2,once,TGTGCCAGCAGCTTAGTCCCAGGGCCAGATACGCAGTATTTT,CASSLVPGPDTQYF
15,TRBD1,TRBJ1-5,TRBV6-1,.,TGTGCCAGCACCCGAATCCCCAGGGGGGATCAGCCCCAGCATTTT,CASTRIPRGDQPQHF
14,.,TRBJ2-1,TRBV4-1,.,TGCGCCAGCAGCCAAGATGGGGGGGCCGATGAGCAGTTCTTC,CASSQDGGADEQFF
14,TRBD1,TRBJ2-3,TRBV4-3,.,TGCGCCAGCAGCCAAGCCGGACAGGCAGATACGCAGTATTTT,CASSQAGQADTQYF